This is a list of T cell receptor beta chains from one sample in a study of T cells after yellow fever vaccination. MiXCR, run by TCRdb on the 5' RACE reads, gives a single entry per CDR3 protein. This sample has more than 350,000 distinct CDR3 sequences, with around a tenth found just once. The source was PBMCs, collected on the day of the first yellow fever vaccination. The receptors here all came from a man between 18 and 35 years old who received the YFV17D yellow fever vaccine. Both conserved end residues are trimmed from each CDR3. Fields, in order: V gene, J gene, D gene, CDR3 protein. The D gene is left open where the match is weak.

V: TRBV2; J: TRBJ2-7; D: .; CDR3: ASTQSGEQY
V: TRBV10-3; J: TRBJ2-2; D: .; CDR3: AIRAATGELF
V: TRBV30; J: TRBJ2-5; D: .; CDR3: AWRVFQETQY
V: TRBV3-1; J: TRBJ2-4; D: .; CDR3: ASSRFGGPKNIQY
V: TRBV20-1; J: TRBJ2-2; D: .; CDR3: SARDRTGGAGELF
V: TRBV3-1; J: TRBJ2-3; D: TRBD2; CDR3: ASSHLAGSDTQY
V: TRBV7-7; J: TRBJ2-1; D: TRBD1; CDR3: ASSLQGQNNEQF
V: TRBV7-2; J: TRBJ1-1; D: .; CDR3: ASSLIGRGEAF
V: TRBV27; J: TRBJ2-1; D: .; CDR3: ASSLSVSVYDNEQF
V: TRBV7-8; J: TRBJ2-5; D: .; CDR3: ASTLAGGPFQETQY
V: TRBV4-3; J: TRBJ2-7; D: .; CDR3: ASSQERQFFYEQY
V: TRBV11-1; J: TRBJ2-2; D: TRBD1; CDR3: ASSAQAGQGTDTGELF
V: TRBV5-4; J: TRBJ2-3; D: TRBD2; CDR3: ASSLWTSGDDTQY
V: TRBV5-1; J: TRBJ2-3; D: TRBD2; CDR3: ASRATSGGTDTQY
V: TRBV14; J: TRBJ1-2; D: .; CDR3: ASSQEREANYGYT
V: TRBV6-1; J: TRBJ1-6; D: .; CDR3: ASRERRDGRYSPLH
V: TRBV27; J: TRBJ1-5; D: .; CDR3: ASSSSVGPAFGPQH
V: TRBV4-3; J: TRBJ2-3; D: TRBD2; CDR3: ASSQDRPTLAGGISDTQY
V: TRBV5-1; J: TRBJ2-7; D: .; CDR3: ASSLMGSYEQY
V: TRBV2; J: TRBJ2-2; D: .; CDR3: ASSRPNMELF
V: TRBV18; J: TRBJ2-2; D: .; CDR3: ASSPTTGTAAGELF
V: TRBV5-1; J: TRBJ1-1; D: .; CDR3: ASSLDRGNTEAF
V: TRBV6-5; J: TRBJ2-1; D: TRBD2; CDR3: ASSLSSSGEYNEQF
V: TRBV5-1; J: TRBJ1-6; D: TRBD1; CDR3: ASSAGQTNSPLH
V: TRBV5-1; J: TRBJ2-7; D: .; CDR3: ASGPTDREQY
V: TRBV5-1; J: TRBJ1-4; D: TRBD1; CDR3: ASSALGGTAQPSTNEKLF
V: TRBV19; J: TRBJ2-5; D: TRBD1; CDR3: ASSIGPFIGDRGLGETQY
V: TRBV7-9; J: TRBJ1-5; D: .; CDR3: ASSLVDSNQPQH
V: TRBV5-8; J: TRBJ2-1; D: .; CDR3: ASSLVQPRDEQF
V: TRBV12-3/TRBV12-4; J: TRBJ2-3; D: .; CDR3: ASSLQSTDTQY
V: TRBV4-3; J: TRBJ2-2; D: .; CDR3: ASSRGVTNTGELF
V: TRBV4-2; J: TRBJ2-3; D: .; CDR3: ASSPRRGERGTQY
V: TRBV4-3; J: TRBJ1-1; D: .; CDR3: ASSHQYPGPEAF
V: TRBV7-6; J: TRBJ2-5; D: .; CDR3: ASSPADETQY
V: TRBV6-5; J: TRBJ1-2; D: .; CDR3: ASSYSGGTTNYGYT
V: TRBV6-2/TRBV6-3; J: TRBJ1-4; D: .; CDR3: ATHLRRTNEKLF
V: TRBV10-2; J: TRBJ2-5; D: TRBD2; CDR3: ASSVGTSSRETQY
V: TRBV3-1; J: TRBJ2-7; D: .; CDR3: ASSPWNRDHEQY
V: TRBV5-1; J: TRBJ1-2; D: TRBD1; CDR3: ASSSTGEFGYT
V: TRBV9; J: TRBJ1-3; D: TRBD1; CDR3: ASSVAGGGNTIY
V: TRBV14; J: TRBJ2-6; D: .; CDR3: ASSPWGGLKSGANVLT
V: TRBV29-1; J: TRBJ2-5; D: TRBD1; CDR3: SVVSDRVVTQY
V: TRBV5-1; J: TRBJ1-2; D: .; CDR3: ASSLAGAGGYT
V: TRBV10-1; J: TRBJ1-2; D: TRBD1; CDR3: ASSTNGTGAHGYT
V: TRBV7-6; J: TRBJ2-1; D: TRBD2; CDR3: ASSFAGGPAYNEQF
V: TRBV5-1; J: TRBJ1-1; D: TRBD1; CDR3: ASSPDRGYTEAF
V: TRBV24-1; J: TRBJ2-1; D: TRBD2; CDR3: ATSGGGAYNEQF
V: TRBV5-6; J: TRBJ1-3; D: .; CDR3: ASSLVDDLSSGNTIY